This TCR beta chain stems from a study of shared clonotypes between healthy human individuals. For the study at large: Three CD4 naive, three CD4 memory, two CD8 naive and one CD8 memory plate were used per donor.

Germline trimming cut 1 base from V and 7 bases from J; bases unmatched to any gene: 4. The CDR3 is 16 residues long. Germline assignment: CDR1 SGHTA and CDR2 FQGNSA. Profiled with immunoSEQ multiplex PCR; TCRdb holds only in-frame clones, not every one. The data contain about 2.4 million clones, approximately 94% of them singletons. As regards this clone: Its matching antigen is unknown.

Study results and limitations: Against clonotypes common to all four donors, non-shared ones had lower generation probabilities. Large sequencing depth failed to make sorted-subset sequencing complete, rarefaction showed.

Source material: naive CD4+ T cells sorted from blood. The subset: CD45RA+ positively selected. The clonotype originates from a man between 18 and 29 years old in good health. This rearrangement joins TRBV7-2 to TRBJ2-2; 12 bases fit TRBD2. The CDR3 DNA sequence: TGTGCCAGCAGCTTAGGACTAGCGGGAGCGGGCGGGGAGCTGTTTTTT. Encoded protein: CASSLGLAGAGGELFF.